This T cell receptor beta chain was recorded in a study of shared clonotypes between healthy human individuals. Study results and caveats: Tissues were not sampled, only blood, and their repertoires likely differ. Across four donors, naive CD4 shared roughly 5.2%, naive CD8 over 3%, memory CD4 more than 2%, memory CD8 0.4% to 0.5%.

Trimming cost V 0 bases and J 1 base, with 4 bases left between them. CDR1 and CDR2 from the germline V gene are LNHNV and YYDKDF (reference sequence). This CDR3 spans 13 amino acids. This clone appeared a few times. Its specificity is not known. Other DNA sequences in the same sample also yield this CDR3. Sequencing used immunoSEQ multiplex PCR; TCRdb keeps in-frame clones, though not all of them. The table lists about 95,000 clones, under 70% of them singletons. The receptor was isolated from a young man in good health. J is TRBJ2-7 and V is TRBV15; D gene uncertain. Sequenced material: memory CD8+ T cells sorted from blood. Subset here: CD45RO+ cells pooled with CCR7-negative TemRA cells. CDR3 in amino acids: CATSRDLSYEQYF. The CDR3 DNA follows: TGTGCCACCAGCAGAGATCTATCCTACGAGCAGTACTTC.